This T cell receptor (beta chain) emerged from a study of blood T cell repertoires in COVID-19. Measured with immunoSEQ multiplex PCR; TCRdb has only the in-frame clones, and not every one. The sample shows approximately 230,000 clones, approximately 88% of them seen only once. This clone was observed a handful of times. This CDR3 is 15 amino acids long. V lost 8 bases and J lost 2; bases outside the gene matches: 9. Germline CDR1 and CDR2: MNHEY and SMNVEV (reference sequence). The rearrangement joins TRBV27 to TRBJ1-1, with TRBD1 matching over 9 bases. The sequence was collected from a woman aged 25-40 years with COVID-19, enrolled during active disease. Sequencing was performed on peripheral blood. This CDR3 is CASGQPDRGNTEAFF. The DNA for the CDR3 is TGTGCCAGCGGGCAACCGGACAGGGGCAACACTGAAGCTTTCTTT.